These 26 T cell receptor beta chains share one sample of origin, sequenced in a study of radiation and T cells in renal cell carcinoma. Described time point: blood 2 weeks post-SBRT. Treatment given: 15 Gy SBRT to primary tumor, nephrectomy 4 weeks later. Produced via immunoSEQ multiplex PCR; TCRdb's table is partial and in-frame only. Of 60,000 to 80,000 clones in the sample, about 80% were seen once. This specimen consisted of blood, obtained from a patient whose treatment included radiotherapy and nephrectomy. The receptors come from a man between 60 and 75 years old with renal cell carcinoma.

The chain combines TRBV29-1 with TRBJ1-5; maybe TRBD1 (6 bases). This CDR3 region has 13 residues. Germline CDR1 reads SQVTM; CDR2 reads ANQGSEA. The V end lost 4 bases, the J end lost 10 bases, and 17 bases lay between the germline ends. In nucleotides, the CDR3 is TGCAGCGTTGGCGTCGAGGGGGATGGACCCCAGCATTTT. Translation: CSVGVEGDGPQHF.

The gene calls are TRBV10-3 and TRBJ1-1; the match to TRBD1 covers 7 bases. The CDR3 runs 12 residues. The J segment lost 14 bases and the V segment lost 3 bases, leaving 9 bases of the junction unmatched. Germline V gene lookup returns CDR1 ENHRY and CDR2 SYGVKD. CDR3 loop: CAISDGGDRVFF. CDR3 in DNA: TGTGCCATCAGTGACGGAGGAGACAGGGTGTTCTTT.

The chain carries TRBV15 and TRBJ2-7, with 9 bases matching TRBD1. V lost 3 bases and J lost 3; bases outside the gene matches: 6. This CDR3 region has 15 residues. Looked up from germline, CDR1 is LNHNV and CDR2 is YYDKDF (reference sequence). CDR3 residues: CATSRGGQGGYEQYF. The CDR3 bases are TGTGCCACCAGCAGGGGGGGACAGGGTGGCTACGAGCAGTACTTC.

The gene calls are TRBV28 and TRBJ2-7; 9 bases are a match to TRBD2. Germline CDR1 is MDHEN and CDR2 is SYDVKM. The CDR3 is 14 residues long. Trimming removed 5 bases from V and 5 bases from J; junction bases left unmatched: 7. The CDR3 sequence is CASSNSGSGNEQYF. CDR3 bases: TGTGCCAGCAGTAATAGCGGGAGTGGAAACGAGCAGTACTTC.

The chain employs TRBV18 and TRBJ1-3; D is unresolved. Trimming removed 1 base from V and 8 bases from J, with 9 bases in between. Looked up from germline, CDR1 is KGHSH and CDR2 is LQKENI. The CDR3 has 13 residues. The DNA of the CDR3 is TGTGCCAGCTCACCACAGTCGACGGACACCATATATTTT. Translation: CASSPQSTDTIYF.

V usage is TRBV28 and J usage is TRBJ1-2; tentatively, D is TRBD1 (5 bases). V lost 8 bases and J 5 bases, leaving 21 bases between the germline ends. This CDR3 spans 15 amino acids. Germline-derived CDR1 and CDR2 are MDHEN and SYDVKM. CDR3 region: CASRPGDGSAYGYTF. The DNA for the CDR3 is TGTGCCAGCCGCCCCGGGGACGGCTCTGCATATGGCTACACCTTC.

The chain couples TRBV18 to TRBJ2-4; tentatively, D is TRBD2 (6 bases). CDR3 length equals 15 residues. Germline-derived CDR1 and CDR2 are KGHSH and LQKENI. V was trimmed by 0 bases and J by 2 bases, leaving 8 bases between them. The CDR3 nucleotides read TGTGCCAGCTCACCACCCGCGGGGCCCAAAAACATTCAGTACTTC. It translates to CASSPPAGPKNIQYF.

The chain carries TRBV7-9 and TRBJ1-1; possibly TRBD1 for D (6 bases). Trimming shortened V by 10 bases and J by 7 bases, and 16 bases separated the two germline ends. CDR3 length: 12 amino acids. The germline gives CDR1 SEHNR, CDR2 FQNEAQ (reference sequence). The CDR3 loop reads CATWGGLGEAFF. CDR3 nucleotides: TGTGCCACCTGGGGGGGGCTCGGTGAAGCTTTCTTT.

CDR3 sequence: CASSYSAGTGNNEQFF. The CDR3 DNA reads TGTGCCAGCAGTTACTCGGCCGGGACAGGGAACAATGAGCAGTTCTTC. This chain joins TRBV6-5 and TRBJ2-1; 9 nucleotides agree with TRBD1. The CDR3 covers 16 residues. Germline-derived CDR1 and CDR2 are MNHEY and SVGAGI. Unmatched junction bases numbered 5, after V lost 0 bases and J lost 5 bases.

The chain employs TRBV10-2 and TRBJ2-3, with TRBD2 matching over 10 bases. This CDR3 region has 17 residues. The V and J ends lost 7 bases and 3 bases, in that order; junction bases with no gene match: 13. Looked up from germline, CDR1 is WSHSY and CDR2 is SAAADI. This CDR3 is CASKEGLAEVGTDTQYF. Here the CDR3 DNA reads TGCGCCAGCAAAGAAGGACTAGCGGAGGTGGGGACAGATACGCAGTATTTT.

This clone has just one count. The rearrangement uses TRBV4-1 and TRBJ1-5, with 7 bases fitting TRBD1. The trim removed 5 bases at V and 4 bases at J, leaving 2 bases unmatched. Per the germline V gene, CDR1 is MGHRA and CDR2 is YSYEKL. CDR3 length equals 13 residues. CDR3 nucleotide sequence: TGCGCCAGCAGCGGACAGGTAAATCAGCCCCAGCATTTT. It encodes CASSGQVNQPQHF.

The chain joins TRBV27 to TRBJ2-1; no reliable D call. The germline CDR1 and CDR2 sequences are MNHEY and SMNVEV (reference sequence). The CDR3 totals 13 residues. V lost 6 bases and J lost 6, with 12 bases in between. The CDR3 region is CASRRADANEQFF. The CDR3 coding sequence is TGTGCCAGCAGACGGGCAGATGCCAATGAGCAGTTCTTC.

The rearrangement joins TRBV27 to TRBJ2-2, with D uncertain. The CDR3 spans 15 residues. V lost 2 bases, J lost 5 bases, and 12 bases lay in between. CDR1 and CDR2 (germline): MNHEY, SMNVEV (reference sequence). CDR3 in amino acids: CASSLINSPTGELFF. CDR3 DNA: TGTGCCAGCAGTTTAATAAACTCTCCTACCGGGGAGCTGTTTTTT.

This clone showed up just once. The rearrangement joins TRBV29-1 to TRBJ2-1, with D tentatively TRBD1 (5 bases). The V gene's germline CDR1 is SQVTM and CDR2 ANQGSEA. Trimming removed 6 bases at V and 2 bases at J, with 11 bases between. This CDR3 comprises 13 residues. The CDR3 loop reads CSVQPDTYNEQFF. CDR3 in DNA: TGCAGCGTCCAACCGGACACCTACAATGAGCAGTTCTTC.

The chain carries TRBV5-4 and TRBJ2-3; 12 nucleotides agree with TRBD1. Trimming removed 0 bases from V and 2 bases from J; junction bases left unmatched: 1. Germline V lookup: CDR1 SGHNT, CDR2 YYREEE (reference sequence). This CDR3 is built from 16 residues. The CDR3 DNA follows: TGTGCCAGCAGCTTGGCGGGACAGGGGGCCACAGATACGCAGTATTTT. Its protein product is CASSLAGQGATDTQYF.

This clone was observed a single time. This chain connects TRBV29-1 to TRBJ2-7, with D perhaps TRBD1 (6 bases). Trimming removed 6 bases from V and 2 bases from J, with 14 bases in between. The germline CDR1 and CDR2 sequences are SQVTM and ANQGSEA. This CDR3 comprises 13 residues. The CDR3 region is CSVSGTPAYEQYF. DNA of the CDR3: TGCAGCGTCTCCGGGACACCCGCCTACGAGCAGTACTTC.

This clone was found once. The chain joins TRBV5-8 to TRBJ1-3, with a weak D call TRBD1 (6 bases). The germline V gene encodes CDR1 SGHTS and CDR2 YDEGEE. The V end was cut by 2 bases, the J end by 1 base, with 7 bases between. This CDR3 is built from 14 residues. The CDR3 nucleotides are TGTGCCAGCAGCTTAGGGGGGTCTGGAAACACCATATATTTT. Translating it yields CASSLGGSGNTIYF.

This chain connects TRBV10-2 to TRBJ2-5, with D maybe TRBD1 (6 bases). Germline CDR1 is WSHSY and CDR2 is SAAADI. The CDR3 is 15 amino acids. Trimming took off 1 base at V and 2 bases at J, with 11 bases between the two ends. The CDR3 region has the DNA TGCGCCAGCAGTGAGTTCCGGGACAATCAAGAGACCCAGTACTTC. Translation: CASSEFRDNQETQYF.

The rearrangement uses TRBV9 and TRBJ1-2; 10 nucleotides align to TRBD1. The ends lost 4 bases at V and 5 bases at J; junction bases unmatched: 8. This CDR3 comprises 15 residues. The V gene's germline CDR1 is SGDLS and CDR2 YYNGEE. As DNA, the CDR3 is TGTGCCAGCAGCCCAGAGACAGGGGGCAGGTATGGCTACACCTTC. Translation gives CASSPETGGRYGYTF.

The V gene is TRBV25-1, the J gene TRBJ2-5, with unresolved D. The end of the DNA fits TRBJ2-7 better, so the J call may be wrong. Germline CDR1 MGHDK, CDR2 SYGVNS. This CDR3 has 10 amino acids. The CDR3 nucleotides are TGTGCCAGCAGGAGCGACGAGCAGTACTTC. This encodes CASRSDEQYF.

CDR3 nucleotides: TGTGCCAGCAGTGTCTACGGGACAGGGGGTGGCTACACCTTC. It is translated as CASSVYGTGGGYTF. The rearrangement uses TRBV2 and TRBJ1-2; 11 positions match TRBD1. In germline, CDR1 is SNHLY, CDR2 FYNNEI. Trimming at V came to 4 bases and at J to 7 bases, leaving 5 bases not matched to a gene. This CDR3 has 14 amino acids.

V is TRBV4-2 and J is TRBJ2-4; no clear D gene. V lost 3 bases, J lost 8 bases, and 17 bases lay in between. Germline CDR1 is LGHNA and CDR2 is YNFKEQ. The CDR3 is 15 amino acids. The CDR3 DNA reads TGTGCCAGCAGCCACCGAGACGAAACCGTGGACATTCAGTACTTC. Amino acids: CASSHRDETVDIQYF.

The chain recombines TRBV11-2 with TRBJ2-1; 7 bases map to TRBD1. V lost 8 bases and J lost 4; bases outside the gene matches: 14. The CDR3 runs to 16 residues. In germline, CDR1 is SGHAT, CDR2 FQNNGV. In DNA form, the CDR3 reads TGTGCCAGCGGTAGCTCCCGGGACAGAAAATACAATGAGCAGTTCTTC. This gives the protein CASGSSRDRKYNEQFF.

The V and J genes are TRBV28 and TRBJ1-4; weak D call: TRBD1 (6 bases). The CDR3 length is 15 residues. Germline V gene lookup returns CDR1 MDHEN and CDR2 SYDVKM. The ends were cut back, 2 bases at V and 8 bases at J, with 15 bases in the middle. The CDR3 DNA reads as TGTGCCAGCAGTTTACAAACAGGGTTGCGGGAAAAACTGTTTTTT. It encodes CASSLQTGLREKLFF. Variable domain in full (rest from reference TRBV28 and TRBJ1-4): DVKVTQSSRYLVKRTGEKVFLECVQDMDHENMFWYRQDPGLGLRLIYFSYDVKMKEKGDIPEGYSVSREKKERFSLILESASTNQTSMYLCASSLQTGLREKLFFGSGTQLSVL.

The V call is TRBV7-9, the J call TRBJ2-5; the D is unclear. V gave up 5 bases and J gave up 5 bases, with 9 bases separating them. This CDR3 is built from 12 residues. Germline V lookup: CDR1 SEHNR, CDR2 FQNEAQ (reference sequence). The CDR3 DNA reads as TGTGCCAGCAGCCCTAGAAGGGAGACCCAGTACTTC. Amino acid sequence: CASSPRRETQYF.

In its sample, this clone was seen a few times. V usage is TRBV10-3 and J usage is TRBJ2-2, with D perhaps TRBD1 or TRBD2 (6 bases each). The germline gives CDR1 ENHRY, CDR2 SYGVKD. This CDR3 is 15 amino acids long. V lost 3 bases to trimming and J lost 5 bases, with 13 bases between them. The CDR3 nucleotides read TGTGCCATCAGTGATCAGGGGAGGAAGACCGGGGAGCTGTTTTTT. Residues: CAISDQGRKTGELFF.